The clone carrying this T cell receptor beta chain was recorded only once. Its specificity is unknown. The data were taken from a study of T cell responses to AZD1222 COVID-19 vaccine. Whole-study context: Second-dose intervals near 4 or 12 weeks were combined.

Method: immunoSEQ multiplex PCR; TCRdb's copy keeps in-frame clones and lacks some. The sample holds fewer than 150,000 clones, approximately 86% seen once. Notes on the study in general: Donor demographics were predominantly white British with a female majority; clonal diversity may be underestimated. None of the repertoires were sampled until the peak T cell response had passed. Nearly half of unique spike-specific TCRs reportedly avoided B.1.351 and B.1.1.7 mutated regions.

Here the sequenced sample was peripheral blood, taken on day 0 of AZD1222 vaccination. The source is an adult in good health.

The DNA of the CDR3 is TGTGCCAGCAGCGCGGTAGCGCCTCCCGGGGATACGCAGTATTTT. Its translation is CASSAVAPPGDTQYF. V and J are TRBV5-6 and TRBJ2-3; TRBD2 might be the D (5 bases). This CDR3 spans 15 amino acids. The germline CDR1 and CDR2 sequences are SGHDT and YYEEEE. V lost 4 bases and J 6 bases, leaving 18 bases between the germline ends.